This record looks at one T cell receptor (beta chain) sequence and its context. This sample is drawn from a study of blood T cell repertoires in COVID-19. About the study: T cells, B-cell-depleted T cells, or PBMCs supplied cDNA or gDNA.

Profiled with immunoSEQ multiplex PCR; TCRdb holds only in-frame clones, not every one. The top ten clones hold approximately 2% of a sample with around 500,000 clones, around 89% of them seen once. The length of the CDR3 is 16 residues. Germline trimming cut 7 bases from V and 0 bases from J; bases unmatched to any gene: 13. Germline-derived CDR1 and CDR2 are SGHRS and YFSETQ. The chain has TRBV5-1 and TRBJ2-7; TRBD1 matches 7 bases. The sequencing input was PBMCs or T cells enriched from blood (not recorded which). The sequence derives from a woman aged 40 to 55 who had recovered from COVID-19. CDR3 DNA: TGCGCCAGCTCCAGGTCGGGCAGGGGGAGCTCCTACGAGCAGTACTTC. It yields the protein CASSRSGRGSSYEQYF.